This T cell receptor beta chain was documented in a study of blood T cell repertoires in COVID-19. Study details: The study drew acute and convalescent COVID-19 samples from the United States, Italy and Spain. The cDNA or gDNA used as material had been derived from T cells, B-cell-depleted T cells, or PBMCs.

In Seattle, patients joined the study during active infection and were tracked longitudinally. CDR3 size: 19 residues. V shed 4 bases, J shed 0 bases, and the junction held 16 bases outside the gene matches. CDR1 is SGHRS, CDR2 YFSETQ, per germline. Under the authors' procedure: Amplified reference gene primers provided the basis for estimating nucleated cell counts. Clones were sequenced by immunoSEQ multiplex PCR, and TCRdb holds only the in-frame ones, with some missing. D and trimming were read from the DNA, whereas the V and J calls and clone size are those reported in that table. The sample lists 250,000 to 400,000 clones, around 88% seen once, with 1.5% to 2% in the top ten.

Sequenced material: peripheral blood. This TCR derives from a woman in her 30s with COVID-19, enrolled during active disease. The chain employs TRBV5-1 and TRBJ2-3; the match to TRBD2 covers 8 bases. CDR3 region: CASSGTTRGALLSTDTQYF. CDR3 DNA sequence: TGCGCCAGCAGCGGGACCACGCGGGGGGCACTTCTAAGCACAGATACGCAGTATTTT. Filled out from reference TRBV5-1 and TRBJ2-3, the complete variable domain reads KAGVTQTPRYLIKTRGQQVTLSCSPISGHRSVSWYQQTPGQGLQFLFEYFSETQRNKGNFPGRFSGRQFSNSRSEMNVSTLELGDSALYLCASSGTTRGALLSTDTQYFGPGTRLTVL.